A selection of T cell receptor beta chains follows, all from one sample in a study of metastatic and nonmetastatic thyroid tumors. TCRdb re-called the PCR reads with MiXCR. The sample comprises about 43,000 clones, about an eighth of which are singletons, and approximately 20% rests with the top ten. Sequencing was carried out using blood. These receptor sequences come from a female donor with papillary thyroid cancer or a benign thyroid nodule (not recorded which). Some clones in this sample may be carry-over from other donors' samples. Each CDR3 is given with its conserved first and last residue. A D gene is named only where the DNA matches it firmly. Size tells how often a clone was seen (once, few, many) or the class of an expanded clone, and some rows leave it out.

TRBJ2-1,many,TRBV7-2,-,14,TGTGCCAGCACCAAAGGGGACCCTCAGGATGAGCAGTTCTTC,CASTKGDPQDEQFF
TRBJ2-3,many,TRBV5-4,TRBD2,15,TGTGCCAGCAGTTCAAGCGGGAGTTACACAGATACGCAGTATTTT,CASSSSGSYTDTQYF
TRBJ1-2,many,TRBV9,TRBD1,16,TGTGCCAGCAGCCCAGTGGGACAGATCCACCTCGATGGCTACACCTTC,CASSPVGQIHLDGYTF
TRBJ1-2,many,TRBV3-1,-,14,TGTGCCAGCAGCCAAGATAGGCTGAACTATGGCTACACCTTC,CASSQDRLNYGYTF
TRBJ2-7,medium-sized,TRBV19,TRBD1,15,TGTGCCAGTAGTCCCCGAGCAGGGGGCTCCTACGAGCAGTACTTC,CASSPRAGGSYEQYF
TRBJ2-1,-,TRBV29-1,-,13,TGCAGCGTTGTGAATAGCGGCAGCAATGAGCAGTTCTTC,CSVVNSGSNEQFF
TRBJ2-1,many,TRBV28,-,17,TGTGCCAGCAGTTTGTTGCAGGGGCCTGGGGGAGCTGGGGTGCAGTTCTTC,CASSLLQGPGGAGVQFF
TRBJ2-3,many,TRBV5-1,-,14,TGCGCCAGCAGCTTGGCGACAAGCACAGATACGCAGTATTTT,CASSLATSTDTQYF
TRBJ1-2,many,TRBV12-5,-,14,TGTGCTAGTGGTTTAAGGGGAAGTAACTATGGCTACACCTTC,CASGLRGSNYGYTF
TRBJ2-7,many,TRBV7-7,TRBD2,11,TGTGCTAGCGGGAACGGCTACGAGCAGTACTTC,CASGNGYEQYF
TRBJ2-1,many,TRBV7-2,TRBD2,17,TGTGCCAGCAGCGATCGCGGACTAGCGGGAGTCGGTAATGAGCAGTTCTTC,CASSDRGLAGVGNEQFF
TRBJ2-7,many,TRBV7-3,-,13,TGTGCCAGCAGCTTAGGGCAGCACTACGAGCAGTACTTC,CASSLGQHYEQYF
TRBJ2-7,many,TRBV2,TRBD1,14,TGTGCCAGCAGCGCCCCGGACAGGGACCACGAGCAGTACTTC,CASSAPDRDHEQYF
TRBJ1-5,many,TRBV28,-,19,TGTGCCAGCAGTTTATTACGGGTCGAAAGGTCACCGGTAGGGCAGCCCCAGCATTTT,CASSLLRVERSPVGQPQHF
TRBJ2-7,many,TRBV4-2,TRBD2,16,TGTGCCAGCAGCCAAGGAGATCTAGCGGGGGCCTACGAGCAGTACTTC,CASSQGDLAGAYEQYF
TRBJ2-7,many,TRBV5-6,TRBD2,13,TGTGCCAGCACGACGGGGGGGTCCTACGAGCAGTACTTC,CASTTGGSYEQYF
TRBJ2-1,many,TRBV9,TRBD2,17,TGTGCCAGCAGCGTAGGGGTTAGCGGGAGATCCTACAATGAGCAGTTCTTC,CASSVGVSGRSYNEQFF